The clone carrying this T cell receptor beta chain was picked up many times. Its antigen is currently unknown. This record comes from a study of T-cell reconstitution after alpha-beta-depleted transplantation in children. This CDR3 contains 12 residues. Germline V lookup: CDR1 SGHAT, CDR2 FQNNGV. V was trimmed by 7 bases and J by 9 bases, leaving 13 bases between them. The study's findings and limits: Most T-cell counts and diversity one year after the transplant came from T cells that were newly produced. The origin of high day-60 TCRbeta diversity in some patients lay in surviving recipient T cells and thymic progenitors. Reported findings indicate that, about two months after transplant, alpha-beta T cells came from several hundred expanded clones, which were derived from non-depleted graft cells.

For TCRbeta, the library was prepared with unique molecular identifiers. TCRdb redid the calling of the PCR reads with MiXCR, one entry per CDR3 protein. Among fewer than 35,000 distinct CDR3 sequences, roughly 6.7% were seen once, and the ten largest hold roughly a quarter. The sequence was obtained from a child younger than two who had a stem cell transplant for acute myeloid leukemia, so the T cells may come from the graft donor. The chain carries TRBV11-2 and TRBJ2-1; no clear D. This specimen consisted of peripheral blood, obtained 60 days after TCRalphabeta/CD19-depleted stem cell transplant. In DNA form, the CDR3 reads TGTGCCAGCACCCTGATAGGTGGTGAGCAGTTCTTC. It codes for CASTLIGGEQFF.